A selection of T cell receptor beta chains follows, all from one sample in a study of cytomegalovirus exposure and HLA in healthy donors. Here immunoSEQ multiplex PCR was the method, and the copy in TCRdb shows in-frame clones only, minus some. The data show about 150,000 clones, roughly 74% seen once. Material: PBMCs. The source of these receptors is a man aged 18 to 30 in good health and CMV-seronegative. CDR3s include the opening cysteine and the closing phenylalanine or tryptophan. A D gene is named only where the DNA matches it firmly. Clone sizes are given selectively: once, few, many, or a class where the clone is expanded.

TRBJ2-7,-,TRBV27,TRBD1,TGTGCCAGCAGTCTTCCCCCCGGGACAGGGAGACCCTACGAGCAGTACTTC,CASSLPPGTGRPYEQYF
TRBJ1-6,-,TRBV14,-,TGTGCCAGCAGCCAAGTGGACAGAAGGTCACCCCTCCACTTT,CASSQVDRRSPLHF
TRBJ2-2,-,TRBV9,TRBD2,TGTGCCAGCAGCGTTTTCGCCAGCGGGGCGAACACCGGGGAGCTGTTTTTT,CASSVFASGANTGELFF
TRBJ1-5,few,TRBV4-2,-,TGTGCCAGCAGCTTGGGTCCGGGGGGAAGAGATCAGCCCCAGCATTTT,CASSLGPGGRDQPQHF
TRBJ1-5,-,TRBV23-1,-,TGCGCCAGCACCCGAATACGTAAGAGGGGGTTCCAGCCCCAGCATTTT,CASTRIRKRGFQPQHF
TRBJ2-6,-,TRBV5-1,-,TGCGCCAGCAGCTTGGGGGGGGCTGGGGCCAACGTCCTGACTTTC,CASSLGGAGANVLTF
TRBJ1-4,-,TRBV5-4,-,TGTGCCAGCAGACTGGACAGTGCTAATGAAAAACTGTTTTTT,CASRLDSANEKLFF
TRBJ2-3,-,TRBV5-1,TRBD2,TGCGCCAGCAGCTCCTTTAGCGGGGGGGCAACAGATACGCAGTATTTT,CASSSFSGGATDTQYF
TRBJ2-5,once,TRBV6-1,-,TGTGCCAGCAGTGAAAAATATAGAATACCGTACCAAGAGACCCAGTACTTC,CASSEKYRIPYQETQYF
TRBJ1-1,few,TRBV10-1,-,TGCGCCAGCAGTGAAGGGGAATATACTGAAGCTTTCTTT,CASSEGEYTEAFF
TRBJ1-6,-,TRBV19,TRBD1,TGTGCCAGTAGTGTCCCGACAGGGAATTCACCCCTCCACTTT,CASSVPTGNSPLHF
TRBJ2-5,-,TRBV4-1,-,TGCGCCAGCAGCCCGCCCTCGGAGTACCAAGAGACCCAGTACTTC,CASSPPSEYQETQYF
TRBJ2-7,-,TRBV7-6,-,TGTGCCAGCAGCTTATCCCCGATTAATCCGGCGGGGATCAACTCCTACGAGCAGTACTTC,CASSLSPINPAGINSYEQYF
TRBJ1-2,-,TRBV4-3,-,TGCGCCAGCAGCCAAACTTTGGCCTGGCGGAGCTATGGCTACACCTTC,CASSQTLAWRSYGYTF
TRBJ1-4,few,TRBV11-2,-,TGTGCCAGCAGCCCCCTCAGGGGCCGTGAAAAACTGTTTTTT,CASSPLRGREKLFF
TRBJ1-2,-,TRBV5-1,TRBD1,TGCGCCAGCAGCCCCACGACAGGGAACTATGGCTACACCTTC,CASSPTTGNYGYTF